Shown below are 9 T cell receptor beta chains from a single sample sequenced in a study of blood T cell repertoires in COVID-19. The method was immunoSEQ multiplex PCR; TCRdb's version includes in-frame clones alone and lacks a portion of them. The table has 500,000 to 600,000 clones, around 90% seen once. Material for sequencing was peripheral blood. The receptors here all came from a woman between 45 and 60 years old with COVID-19, enrolled during active disease.

This clone was found a few times. The chain joins TRBV28 to TRBJ1-1, with TRBD1 as a possible D gene (6 bases). Germline CDR1 is MDHEN and CDR2 is SYDVKM. Trimming shortened V by 1 base and J by 9 bases, and 9 bases separated the two germline ends. The CDR3 consists of 12 residues. CDR3 sequence: CASSLYQGKAFF. CDR3 in DNA: TGTGCCAGCAGTTTATATCAGGGGAAAGCTTTCTTT.

The genes are TRBV6-5 and TRBJ2-7; 9 bases fit TRBD2. The CDR3 spans 14 residues. Germline V CDR1 and CDR2: MNHEY, SVGAGI. J lost 2 bases, V lost 7 bases, and 6 bases had no gene match. Here the CDR3 reads CASTETSGAYEQYF. CDR3 sequence (DNA): TGTGCCAGCACCGAGACTAGCGGAGCCTACGAGCAGTACTTC.

V and J are TRBV2 and TRBJ2-7; D gene ambiguous. The germline gives CDR1 SNHLY, CDR2 FYNNEI. The CDR3 sequence is 15 residues long. V lost 2 bases and J lost 4, with 15 bases in between. For the CDR3, the DNA is TGTGCCAGCAGTGAACTCAGGTTATCAGTTTACGAGCAGTACTTC. It yields the protein CASSELRLSVYEQYF.

The chain carries TRBV5-1 and TRBJ1-2, with D uncertain. The CDR3 loop spans 14 amino acids. Trimming removed 0 bases from V and 8 bases from J, with 14 bases in between. Per the germline V gene, CDR1 is SGHRS and CDR2 is YFSETQ. CDR3 region: CASSLAGRGEGYTF. The CDR3 DNA reads TGCGCCAGCAGCTTGGCGGGGAGAGGAGAGGGCTACACCTTC.

V usage is TRBV24-1 and J usage is TRBJ2-3, with 10 bases identical to TRBD2. The germline CDR1 and CDR2 sequences are KGHDR and SFDVKD. J was trimmed by 3 bases and V by 5 bases; bases with no gene match: 4. CDR3 length equals 15 residues. CDR3 region: CATSVGSGGTDTQYF. CDR3 in DNA: TGTGCCACCAGTGTGGGTAGCGGGGGGACAGATACGCAGTATTTT.

The chain links TRBV5-1 to TRBJ1-2; TRBD1 matches 8 bases. Germline loops: CDR1 SGHRS, CDR2 YFSETQ. V gave up 4 bases and J gave up 1 base; unmatched junction bases: 15. The CDR3 is 18 residues long. The CDR3 region has the DNA TGCGCCAGCAGCATTTCCGGGACAGGTGGTGGTAGTAACTATGGCTACACCTTC. Its translation: CASSISGTGGGSNYGYTF.

The chain joins TRBV7-9 to TRBJ1-6; 9 bases map to TRBD1. CDR3 length: 18 residues. The germline gives CDR1 SEHNR, CDR2 FQNEAQ (reference sequence). The V gene end was trimmed by 5 bases and the J gene end by 2 bases; junction bases not matched to a gene: 10. This CDR3 reads CASSRGTGTRAYNSPLHF. The CDR3 coding sequence is TGTGCCAGCAGCCGCGGGACAGGGACAAGGGCCTATAATTCACCCCTCCACTTT.

The rearrangement links TRBV4-1 to TRBJ1-1; D not resolved. Germline CDR1 and CDR2: MGHRA and YSYEKL. This CDR3 has 14 residues. Trimming took 2 bases from V and 1 from J, leaving 8 bases between them. This chain's CDR3 is CASSQFVRNTEAFF. The CDR3 bases are TGCGCCAGCAGCCAATTCGTTCGGAACACTGAAGCTTTCTTT.

The chain combines TRBV19 with TRBJ2-7; perhaps TRBD2 as D (6 bases). The CDR3 extends over 13 amino acids. Per the germline V gene, CDR1 is LNHDA and CDR2 is SQIVND (reference sequence). The ends were cut back, 6 bases at V and 5 bases at J, with 14 bases in the middle. The CDR3 region is CASSRRGGDEQYF. CDR3 DNA sequence: TGTGCCAGTAGCCGCCGCGGAGGGGACGAGCAGTACTTC.